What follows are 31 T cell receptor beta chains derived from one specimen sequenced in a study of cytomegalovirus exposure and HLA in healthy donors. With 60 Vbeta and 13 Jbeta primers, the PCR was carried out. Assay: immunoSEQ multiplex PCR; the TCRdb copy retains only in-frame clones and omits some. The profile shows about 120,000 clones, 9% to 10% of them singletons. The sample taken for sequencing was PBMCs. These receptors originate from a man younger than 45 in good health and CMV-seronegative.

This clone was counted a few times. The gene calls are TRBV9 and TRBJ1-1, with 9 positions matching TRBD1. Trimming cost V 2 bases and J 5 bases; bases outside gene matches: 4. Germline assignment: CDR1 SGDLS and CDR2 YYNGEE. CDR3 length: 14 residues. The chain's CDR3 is CASSVRDRETEAFF. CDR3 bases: TGTGCCAGCAGCGTGCGGGACAGGGAGACTGAAGCTTTCTTT.

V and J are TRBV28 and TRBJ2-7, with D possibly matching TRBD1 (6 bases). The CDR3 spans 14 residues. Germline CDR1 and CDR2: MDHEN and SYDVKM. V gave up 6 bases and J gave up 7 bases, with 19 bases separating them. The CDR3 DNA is TGTGCCAGCAGCCAAGGCCGGGACATGAGGGAGCAGTACTTC. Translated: CASSQGRDMREQYF.

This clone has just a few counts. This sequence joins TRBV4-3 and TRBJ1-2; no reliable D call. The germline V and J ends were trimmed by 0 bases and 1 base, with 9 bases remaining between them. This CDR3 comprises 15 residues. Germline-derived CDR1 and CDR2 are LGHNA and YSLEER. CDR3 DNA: TGCGCCAGCAGCCAAGATTCGGGGTTTAACTATGGCTACACCTTC. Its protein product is CASSQDSGFNYGYTF.

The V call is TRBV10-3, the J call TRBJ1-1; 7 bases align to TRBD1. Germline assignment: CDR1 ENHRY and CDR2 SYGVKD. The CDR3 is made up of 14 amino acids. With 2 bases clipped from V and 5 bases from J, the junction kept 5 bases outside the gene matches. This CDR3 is CAISEGQEGTEAFF. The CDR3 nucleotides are TGTGCCATCAGTGAGGGACAGGAGGGGACTGAAGCTTTCTTT.

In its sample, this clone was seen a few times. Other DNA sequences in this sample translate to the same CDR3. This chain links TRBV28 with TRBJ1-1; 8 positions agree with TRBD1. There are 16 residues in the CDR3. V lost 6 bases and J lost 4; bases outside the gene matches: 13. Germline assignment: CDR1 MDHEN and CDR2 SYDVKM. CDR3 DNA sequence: TGTGCCAGCAGACCAGACAGGGGTGGTTTGAGCACTGAAGCTTTCTTT. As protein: CASRPDRGGLSTEAFF.

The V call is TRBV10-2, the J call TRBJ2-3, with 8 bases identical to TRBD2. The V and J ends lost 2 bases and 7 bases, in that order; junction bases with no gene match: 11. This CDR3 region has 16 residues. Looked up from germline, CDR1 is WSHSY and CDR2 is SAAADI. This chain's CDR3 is CASSEQRGPGHNTQYF. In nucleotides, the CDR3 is TGCGCCAGCAGTGAGCAGCGGGGGCCAGGTCACAATACGCAGTATTTT.

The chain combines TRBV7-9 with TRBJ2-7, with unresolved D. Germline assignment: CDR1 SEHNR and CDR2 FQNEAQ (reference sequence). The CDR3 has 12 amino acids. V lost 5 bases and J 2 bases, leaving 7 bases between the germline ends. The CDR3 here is CASSRYPYEQYF. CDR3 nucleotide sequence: TGTGCCAGCAGCCGGTATCCCTACGAGCAGTACTTC.

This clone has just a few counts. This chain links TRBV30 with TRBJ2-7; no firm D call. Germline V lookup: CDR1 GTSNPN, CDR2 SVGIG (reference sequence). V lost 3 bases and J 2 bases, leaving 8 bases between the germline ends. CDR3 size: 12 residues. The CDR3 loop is CAWRHETYEQYF. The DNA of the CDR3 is TGTGCCTGGAGACATGAAACCTACGAGCAGTACTTC.

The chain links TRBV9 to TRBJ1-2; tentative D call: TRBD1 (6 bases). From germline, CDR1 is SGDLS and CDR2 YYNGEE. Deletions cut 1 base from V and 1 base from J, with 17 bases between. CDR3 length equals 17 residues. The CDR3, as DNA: TGTGCCAGCAGCGTAAATTCCCGACAGGAATATAACTATGGCTACACCTTC. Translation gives CASSVNSRQEYNYGYTF.

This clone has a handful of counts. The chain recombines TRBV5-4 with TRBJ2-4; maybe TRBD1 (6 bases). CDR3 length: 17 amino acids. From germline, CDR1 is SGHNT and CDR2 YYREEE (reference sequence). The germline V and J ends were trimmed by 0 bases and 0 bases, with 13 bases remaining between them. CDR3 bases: TGTGCCAGCAGCTTGGGACAGGCCAATTTAGCCAAAAACATTCAGTACTTC. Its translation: CASSLGQANLAKNIQYF.

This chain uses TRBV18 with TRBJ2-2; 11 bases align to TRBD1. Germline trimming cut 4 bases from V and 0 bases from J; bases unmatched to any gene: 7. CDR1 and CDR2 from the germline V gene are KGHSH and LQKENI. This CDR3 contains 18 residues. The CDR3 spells CASSRTGQGDPNTGELFF. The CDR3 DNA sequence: TGTGCCAGCTCACGAACGGGACAGGGGGACCCGAACACCGGGGAGCTGTTTTTT.

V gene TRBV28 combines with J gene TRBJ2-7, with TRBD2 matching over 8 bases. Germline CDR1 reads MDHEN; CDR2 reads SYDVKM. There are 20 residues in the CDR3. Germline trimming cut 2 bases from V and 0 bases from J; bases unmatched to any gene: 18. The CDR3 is CASSLRNGRAPGSLSYEQYF. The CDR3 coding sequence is TGTGCCAGCAGTTTAAGGAACGGGAGGGCCCCCGGATCCCTCTCCTACGAGCAGTACTTC.

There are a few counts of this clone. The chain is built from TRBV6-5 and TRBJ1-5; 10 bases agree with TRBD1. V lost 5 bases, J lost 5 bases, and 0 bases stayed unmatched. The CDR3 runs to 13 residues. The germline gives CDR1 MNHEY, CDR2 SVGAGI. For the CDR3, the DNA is TGTGCCAGCAGTGGACAGGGGGATCAGCCCCAGCATTTT. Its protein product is CASSGQGDQPQHF.

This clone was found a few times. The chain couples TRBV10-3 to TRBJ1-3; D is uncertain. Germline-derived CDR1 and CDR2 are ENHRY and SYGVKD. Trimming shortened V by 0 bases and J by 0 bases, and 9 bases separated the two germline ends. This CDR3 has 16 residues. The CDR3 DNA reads TGTGCCATCAGTGAGTCGGGCAGGTCCTCTGGAAACACCATATATTTT. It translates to CAISESGRSSGNTIYF.

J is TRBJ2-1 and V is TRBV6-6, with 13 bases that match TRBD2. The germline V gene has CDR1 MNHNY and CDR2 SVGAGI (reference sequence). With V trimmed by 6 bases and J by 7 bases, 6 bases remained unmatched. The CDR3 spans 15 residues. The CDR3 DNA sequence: TGTGCCAGCAGCAAACTAGCGGGGGGGCAAAATGAGCAGTTCTTC. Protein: CASSKLAGGQNEQFF.

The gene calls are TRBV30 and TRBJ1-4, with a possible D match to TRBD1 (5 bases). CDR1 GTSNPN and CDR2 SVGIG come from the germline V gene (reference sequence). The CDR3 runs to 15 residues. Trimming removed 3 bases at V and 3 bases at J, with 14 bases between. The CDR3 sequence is CAWRWLSGANEKLFF. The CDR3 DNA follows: TGTGCCTGGAGGTGGCTTTCGGGGGCTAATGAAAAACTGTTTTTT.

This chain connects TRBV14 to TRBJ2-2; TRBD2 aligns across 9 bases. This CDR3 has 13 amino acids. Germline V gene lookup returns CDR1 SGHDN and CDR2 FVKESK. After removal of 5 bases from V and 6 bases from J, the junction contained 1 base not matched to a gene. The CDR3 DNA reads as TGTGCCAGCAGCGCGGGGGGGTCCGGGGAGCTGTTTTTT. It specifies CASSAGGSGELFF.

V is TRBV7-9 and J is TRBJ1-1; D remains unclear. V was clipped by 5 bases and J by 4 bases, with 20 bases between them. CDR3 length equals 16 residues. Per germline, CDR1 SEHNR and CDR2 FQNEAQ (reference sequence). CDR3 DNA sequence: TGTGCCAGCAGCCCTCGGGTGCCTCAAGTGGGCACTGAAGCTTTCTTT. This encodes CASSPRVPQVGTEAFF. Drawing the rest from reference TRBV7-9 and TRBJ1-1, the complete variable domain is DTGVSQNPRHKITKRGQNVTFRCDPISEHNRLYWYRQTLGQGPEFLTYFQNEAQLEKSRLLSDRFSAERPKGSFSTLEIQRTEQGDSAMYLCASSPRVPQVGTEAFFGQGTRLTVV.

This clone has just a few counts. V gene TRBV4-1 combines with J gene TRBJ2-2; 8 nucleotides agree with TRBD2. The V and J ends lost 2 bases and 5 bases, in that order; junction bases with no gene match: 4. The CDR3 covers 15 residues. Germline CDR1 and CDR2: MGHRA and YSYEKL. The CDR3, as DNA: TGCGCCAGCAGCCAATTGGGACTAGTTACCGGGGAGCTGTTTTTT. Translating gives CASSQLGLVTGELFF.

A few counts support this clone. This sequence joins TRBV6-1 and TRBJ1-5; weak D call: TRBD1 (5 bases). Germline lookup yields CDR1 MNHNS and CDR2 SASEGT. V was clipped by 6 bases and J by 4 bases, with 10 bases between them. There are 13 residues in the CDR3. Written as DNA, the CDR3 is TGTGCCAGCAGCCCCAGGGATAATCAGCCCCAGCATTTT. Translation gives CASSPRDNQPQHF.

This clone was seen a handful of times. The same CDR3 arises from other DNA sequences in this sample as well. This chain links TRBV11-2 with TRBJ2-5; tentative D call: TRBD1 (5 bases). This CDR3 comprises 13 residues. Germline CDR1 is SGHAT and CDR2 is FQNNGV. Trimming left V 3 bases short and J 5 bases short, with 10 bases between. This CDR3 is CASSFGRVETQYF. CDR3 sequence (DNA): TGTGCCAGCAGCTTCGGCAGGGTCGAGACCCAGTACTTC.

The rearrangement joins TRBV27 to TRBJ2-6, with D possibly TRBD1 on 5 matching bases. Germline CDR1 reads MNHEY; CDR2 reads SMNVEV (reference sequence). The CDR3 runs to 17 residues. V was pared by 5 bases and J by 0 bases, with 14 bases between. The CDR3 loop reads CASSTGRTISGANVLTF. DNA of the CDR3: TGTGCCAGCAGTACAGGACGGACCATCTCTGGGGCCAACGTCCTGACTTTC.

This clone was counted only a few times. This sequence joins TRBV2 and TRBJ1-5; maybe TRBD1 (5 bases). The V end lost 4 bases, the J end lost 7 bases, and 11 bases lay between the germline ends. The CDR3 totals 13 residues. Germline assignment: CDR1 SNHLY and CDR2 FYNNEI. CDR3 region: CASSVGVGQPQHF. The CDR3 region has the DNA TGTGCCAGCAGTGTAGGGGTTGGCCAGCCCCAGCATTTT.

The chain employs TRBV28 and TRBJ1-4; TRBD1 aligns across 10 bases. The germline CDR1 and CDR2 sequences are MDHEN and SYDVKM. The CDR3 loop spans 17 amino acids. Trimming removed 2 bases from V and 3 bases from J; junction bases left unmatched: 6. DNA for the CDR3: TGTGCCAGCAGTTTAGGGGACAGGGGACTATCTAATGAAAAACTGTTTTTT. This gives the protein CASSLGDRGLSNEKLFF.

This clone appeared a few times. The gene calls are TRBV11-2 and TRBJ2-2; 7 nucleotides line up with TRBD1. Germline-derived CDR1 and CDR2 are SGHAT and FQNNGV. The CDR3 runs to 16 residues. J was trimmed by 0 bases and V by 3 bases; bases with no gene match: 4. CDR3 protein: CASSFEGGANTGELFF. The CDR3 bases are TGTGCCAGCAGCTTCGAAGGGGGCGCGAACACCGGGGAGCTGTTTTTT.

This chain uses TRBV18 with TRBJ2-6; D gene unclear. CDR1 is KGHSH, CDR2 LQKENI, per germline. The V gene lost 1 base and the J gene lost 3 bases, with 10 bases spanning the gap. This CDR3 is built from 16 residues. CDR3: CASSPLAVGGANVLTF. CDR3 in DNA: TGTGCCAGCTCACCACTCGCGGTAGGTGGGGCCAACGTCCTGACTTTC.

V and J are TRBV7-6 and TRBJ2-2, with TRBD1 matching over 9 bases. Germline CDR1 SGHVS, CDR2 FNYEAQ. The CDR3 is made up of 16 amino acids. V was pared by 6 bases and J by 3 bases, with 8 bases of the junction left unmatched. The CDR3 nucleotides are TGTGCCAGCAGTCCCCGGGACAGGGCGGACACCGGGGAGCTGTTTTTT. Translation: CASSPRDRADTGELFF. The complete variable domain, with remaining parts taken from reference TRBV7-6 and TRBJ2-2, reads GAGVSQSPRYKVTKRGQDVALRCDPISGHVSLYWYRQALGQGPEFLTYFNYEAQQDKSGLPNDRFSAERPEGSISTLTIQRTEQRDSAMYRCASSPRDRADTGELFFGEGSRLTVL.

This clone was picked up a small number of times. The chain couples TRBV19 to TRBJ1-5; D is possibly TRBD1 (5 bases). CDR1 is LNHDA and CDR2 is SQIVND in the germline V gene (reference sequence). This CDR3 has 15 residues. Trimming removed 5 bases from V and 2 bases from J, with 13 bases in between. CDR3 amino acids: CASSSTDGRNQPQHF. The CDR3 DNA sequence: TGTGCCAGTAGTTCGACAGATGGACGCAATCAGCCCCAGCATTTT.

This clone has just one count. The CDR3 here is CASKAGRGSYEQYF. DNA of the CDR3: TGTGCCAGTAAGGCAGGGCGGGGGTCCTACGAGCAGTACTTC. The genes are TRBV19 and TRBJ2-7; 7 bases line up with TRBD2. CDR3 length: 14 residues. With V trimmed by 7 bases and J by 1 base, 7 bases remained unmatched. In germline, CDR1 is LNHDA, CDR2 SQIVND (reference sequence).

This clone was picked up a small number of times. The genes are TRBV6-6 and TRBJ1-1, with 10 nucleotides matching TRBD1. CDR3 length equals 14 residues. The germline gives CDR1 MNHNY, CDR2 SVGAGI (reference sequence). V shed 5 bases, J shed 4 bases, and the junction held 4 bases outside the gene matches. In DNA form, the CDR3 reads TGTGCCAGCAGTCGACAGGGGGCGGTCACTGAAGCTTTCTTT. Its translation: CASSRQGAVTEAFF.

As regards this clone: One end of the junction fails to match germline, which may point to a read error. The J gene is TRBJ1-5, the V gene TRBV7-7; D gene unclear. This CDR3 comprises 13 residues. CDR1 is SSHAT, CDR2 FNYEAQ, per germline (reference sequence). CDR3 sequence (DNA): TGTGCTAGCAGCTTAGCATGGAGGGTTGGAAATCATTTT. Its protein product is CASSLAWRVGNHF.